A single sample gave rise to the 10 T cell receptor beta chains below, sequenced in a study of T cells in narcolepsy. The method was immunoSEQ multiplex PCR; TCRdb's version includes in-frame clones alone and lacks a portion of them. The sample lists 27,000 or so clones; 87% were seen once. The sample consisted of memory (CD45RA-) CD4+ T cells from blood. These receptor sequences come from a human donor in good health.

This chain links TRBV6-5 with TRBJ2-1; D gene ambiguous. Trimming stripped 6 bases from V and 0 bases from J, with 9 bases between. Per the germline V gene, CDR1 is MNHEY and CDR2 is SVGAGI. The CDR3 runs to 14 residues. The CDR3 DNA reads TGTGCCAGCAGGCTAAGAAGCTCCTACAATGAGCAGTTCTTC. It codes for CASRLRSSYNEQFF.

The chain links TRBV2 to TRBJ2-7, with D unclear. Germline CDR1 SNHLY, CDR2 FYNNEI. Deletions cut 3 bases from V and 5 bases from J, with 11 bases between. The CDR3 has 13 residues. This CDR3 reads CASSERQVNEQYF. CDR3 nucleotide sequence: TGTGCCAGCAGTGAGCGCCAGGTCAACGAGCAGTACTTC. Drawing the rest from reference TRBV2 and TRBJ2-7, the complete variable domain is EPEVTQTPSHQVTQMGQEVILRCVPISNHLYFYWYRQILGQKVEFLVSFYNNEISEKSEIFDDQFSVERPDGSNFTLKIRSTKLEDSAMYFCASSERQVNEQYFGPGTRLTVT.

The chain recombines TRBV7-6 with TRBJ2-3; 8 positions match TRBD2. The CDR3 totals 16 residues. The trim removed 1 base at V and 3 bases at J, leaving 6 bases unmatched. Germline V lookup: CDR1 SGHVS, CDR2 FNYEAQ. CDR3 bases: TGTGCCAGCAGCTTAGGAACTAGCGGAGTTACAGATACGCAGTATTTT. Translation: CASSLGTSGVTDTQYF.

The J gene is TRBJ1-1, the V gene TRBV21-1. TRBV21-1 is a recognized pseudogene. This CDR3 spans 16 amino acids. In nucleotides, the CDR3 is TGTGCCAGCAGCCCACGACTCACACCTCGCTACACTGAAGCTTTCTTT. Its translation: CASSPRLTPRYTEAFF.

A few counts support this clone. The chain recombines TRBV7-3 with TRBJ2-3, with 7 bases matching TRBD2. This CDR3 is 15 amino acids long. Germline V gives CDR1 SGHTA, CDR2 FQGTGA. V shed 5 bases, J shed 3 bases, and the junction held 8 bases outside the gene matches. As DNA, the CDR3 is TGTGCCAGCAGCGCCACTAGCGCTAATACAGATACGCAGTATTTT. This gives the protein CASSATSANTDTQYF.

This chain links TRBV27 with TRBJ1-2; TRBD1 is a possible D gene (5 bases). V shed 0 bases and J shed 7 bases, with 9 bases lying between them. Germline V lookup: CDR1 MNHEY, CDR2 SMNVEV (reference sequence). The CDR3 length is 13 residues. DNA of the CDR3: TGTGCCAGCAGTTTATCGGGGCCCCTTGGCTACACCTTC. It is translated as CASSLSGPLGYTF.

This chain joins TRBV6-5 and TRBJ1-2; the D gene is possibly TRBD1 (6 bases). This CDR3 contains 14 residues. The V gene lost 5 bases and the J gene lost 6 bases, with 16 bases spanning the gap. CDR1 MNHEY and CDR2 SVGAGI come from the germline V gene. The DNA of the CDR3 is TGTGCCAGCAGTCCTCGAGGGGGGGCCCATGGCTACACCTTC. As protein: CASSPRGGAHGYTF.

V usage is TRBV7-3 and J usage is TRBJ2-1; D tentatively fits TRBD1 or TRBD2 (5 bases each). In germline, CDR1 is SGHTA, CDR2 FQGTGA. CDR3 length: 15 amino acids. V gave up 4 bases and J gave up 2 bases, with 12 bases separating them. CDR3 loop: CASSSQGAAYNEQFF. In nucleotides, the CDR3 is TGTGCCAGCAGCTCCCAGGGAGCCGCCTACAATGAGCAGTTCTTC.

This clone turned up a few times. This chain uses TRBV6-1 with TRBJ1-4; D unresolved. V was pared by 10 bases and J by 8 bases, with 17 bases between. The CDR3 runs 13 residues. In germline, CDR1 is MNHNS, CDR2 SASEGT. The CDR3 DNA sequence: TGTGCCACCTCTGACCGGGCGGGGGAAAAACTGTTTTTT. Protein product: CATSDRAGEKLFF.

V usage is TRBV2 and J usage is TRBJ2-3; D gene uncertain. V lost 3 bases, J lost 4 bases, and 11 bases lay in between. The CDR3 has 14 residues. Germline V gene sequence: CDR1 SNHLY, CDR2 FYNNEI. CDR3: CASSERVLADTQYF. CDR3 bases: TGTGCCAGCAGTGAGCGAGTACTGGCAGATACGCAGTATTTT. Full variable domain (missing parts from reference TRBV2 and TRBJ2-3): EPEVTQTPSHQVTQMGQEVILRCVPISNHLYFYWYRQILGQKVEFLVSFYNNEISEKSEIFDDQFSVERPDGSNFTLKIRSTKLEDSAMYFCASSERVLADTQYFGPGTRLTVL.